This T cell receptor beta chain was obtained from a study of blood T cell repertoires in COVID-19. Germline V CDR1 and CDR2: MDHEN, SYDVKM. Trimming took off 6 bases at V and 4 bases at J, with 18 bases between the two ends. This CDR3 is 16 amino acids long. The authors' processing: The assay estimated nucleated cells by amplifying reference gene primers. Only in-frame clones appear in the TCRdb table, and some are missing; sequencing was by immunoSEQ multiplex PCR. That table is the source of V, J and clone size, and D and trimming were worked out from the DNA. The data show roughly 150,000 clones, with around 80% seen just once and around 0.62% held by the top ten.

Material for sequencing was peripheral blood. The origin of this receptor is a man between 60 and 75 years old with acute or convalescent COVID-19. The chain joins TRBV28 to TRBJ1-4, with D possibly TRBD1 on 6 matching bases. CDR3 DNA sequence: TGTGCCAGCAGCGTCGGCGGGGGGCCGGTTAATGAAAAACTGTTTTTT. Its translation is CASSVGGGPVNEKLFF.